Below, one TCR beta chain is given with its context. The target antigen is unknown. The CDR3 has 16 residues. V lost 5 bases, J lost 2 bases, and 11 bases stayed unmatched. Germline V CDR1 and CDR2: SGHTA, FQGTGA. These data come from a study of cytomegalovirus exposure and HLA in healthy donors. Overall study: Around 80 million unique TCR sequences came from HLA-typed donors in an early release.

60 Vbeta and 13 Jbeta primers were used in PCR. Sequencing used immunoSEQ multiplex PCR; TCRdb keeps in-frame clones, though not all of them. This sample carries 100,000 to 150,000 clones, 75% to 85% of them seen once, and the ten largest clones take about 1.7%. The study, taken as a whole, reports: It was shown in a later analysis that HLA-associated TCR beta chains were more clonally expanded than other, equally common chains. For most subjects, TCR beta sequences were reported to predict HLA-A and HLA-B alleles with accuracy. Three chains linked to CMV were shown in vitro to be specific for CMV antigens.

The TCR sequence derives from a female donor in good health and CMV-seropositive. Material: PBMCs. The V call is TRBV7-3, the J call TRBJ2-7, with 8 nucleotides matching TRBD2. CDR3 protein: CASSKPSGRGTYEQYF. The CDR3 DNA follows: TGTGCCAGCAGCAAGCCAAGCGGGAGAGGTACCTACGAGCAGTACTTC.